Listed here are 22 T cell receptor beta chains from one sample, sequenced in a study of shared clonotypes between healthy human individuals (TCRdb year 2020). Libraries were prepared through the immunoSEQ multiplex PCR assay. In its TCRdb copy, this immuneACCESS table keeps in-frame sequences only and misses some clones. Where compared with another copy, unresolved V genes explain less than half of these, and the others have no known cause. The sample table holds 1,100,000 or so clones, of which about four fifths were seen once. More than 0.5% of the sample lies in the top ten. The sample consisted of memory CD4+ T cells from PBMCs. The sample's cell subset or site label is to be understood as: CD45RA-negative fraction. Every receptor here comes from a young man in good health. Some clones in this sample may be carry-over from other donors' samples.

The J gene is TRBJ2-7, the V gene TRBV6-5; unclear D gene. CDR3 size: 14 residues. Looked up from germline, CDR1 is MNHEY and CDR2 is SVGAGI. V was trimmed by 6 bases and J by 2 bases, leaving 14 bases between them. The CDR3 DNA sequence: TGTGCCAGCAGCATAGGTGGGTCCGCCTACGAGCAGTACTTC. Amino acid sequence: CASSIGGSAYEQYF.

The chain links TRBV28 to TRBJ2-2, with D possibly TRBD1 on 7 matching bases. CDR3 length: 17 amino acids. Trimming took 2 bases from V and 1 from J, leaving 14 bases between them. The germline gives CDR1 MDHEN, CDR2 SYDVKM. The CDR3 protein is CASSLPQGGLNTGELFF. The CDR3 DNA is TGTGCCAGCAGTTTACCCCAGGGGGGCTTGAACACCGGGGAGCTGTTTTTT.

This chain joins TRBV11-1 and TRBJ2-3; 11 bases agree with TRBD2. Per germline, CDR1 SGHAT and CDR2 FQDESV (reference sequence). With V trimmed by 6 bases and J by 2 bases, 4 bases remained unmatched. The CDR3 covers 15 residues. The DNA of the CDR3 is TGTGCCAGCAGGGTAGCGGGAGGGGACACAGATACGCAGTATTTT. Translating it yields CASRVAGGDTDTQYF.

The gene calls are TRBV5-6 and TRBJ2-7; unclear D gene. The V and J ends lost 0 bases and 3 bases respectively, with 4 bases between them. Germline loops: CDR1 SGHDT, CDR2 YYEEEE. There are 12 residues in the CDR3. This CDR3 is CASSLVGYEQYF. The DNA for the CDR3 is TGTGCCAGCAGCTTGGTGGGCTACGAGCAGTACTTC.

This chain uses TRBV7-8 with TRBJ2-7; 8 bases agree with TRBD1. V gave up 5 bases and J gave up 2 bases; unmatched junction bases: 5. Germline V lookup: CDR1 SGHVS, CDR2 FQNEAQ. The CDR3 is 14 residues long. The DNA of the CDR3 is TGTGCCAGCAGCCGCGACAGGGGCCCCTACGAGCAGTACTTC. It codes for CASSRDRGPYEQYF.

The rearrangement links TRBV7-2 to TRBJ2-3; TRBD2 aligns across 8 bases. V lost 0 bases to trimming and J lost 4 bases; unmatched junction nucleotides: 3. Germline-derived CDR1 and CDR2 are SGHTA and FQGNSA. This CDR3 is 15 amino acids long. The CDR3 region is CASSLAPGGPDTQYF. The CDR3 bases are TGTGCCAGCAGCTTAGCCCCGGGAGGGCCAGATACGCAGTATTTT.

The chain carries TRBV5-1 and TRBJ1-4; D unresolved. The CDR3 is 15 amino acids. Trimming pared 1 base from V and 7 bases from J, leaving 14 bases between. Germline V gene data show CDR1 as SGHRS and CDR2 as YFSETQ. The CDR3 nucleotides are TGCGCCAGCAGCTTGAATAGGTTGGGCCCTGAAAAACTGTTTTTT. This codes for CASSLNRLGPEKLFF.

The sample holds one count of this clone. This sequence joins TRBV5-1 and TRBJ1-1, with a tentative D call TRBD1 (6 bases). V was clipped by 5 bases and J by 1 base, with 12 bases between them. The germline CDR1 and CDR2 sequences are SGHRS and YFSETQ. The CDR3 totals 14 residues. CDR3 coding DNA: TGCGCCAGCAGGGGGGGCAGCGGGAACACTGAAGCTTTCTTT. It specifies CASRGGSGNTEAFF.

The chain employs TRBV28 and TRBJ2-3, with D possibly being TRBD2 (6 bases). Trimming took 5 bases from V and 0 from J, leaving 18 bases between them. The CDR3 has 17 amino acids. Per germline, CDR1 MDHEN and CDR2 SYDVKM. This chain's CDR3 is CASSLPGTYTSTDTQYF. In DNA form, the CDR3 reads TGTGCCAGCAGTCTTCCCGGGACTTATACTAGCACAGATACGCAGTATTTT.

The gene calls are TRBV28 and TRBJ2-3, with D perhaps matching TRBD2 (6 bases). Germline CDR1 MDHEN, CDR2 SYDVKM. Between the trimmed V and J ends, which lost 5 bases and 1 base, there was a span of 13 bases. CDR3 length: 15 residues. CDR3: CASSDPGLGTDTQYF. The DNA for the CDR3 is TGTGCCAGCAGTGATCCGGGACTTGGCACAGATACGCAGTATTTT.

V usage is TRBV5-4 and J usage is TRBJ2-1; no firm D call. The CDR3 totals 13 residues. The ends were cut back, 9 bases at V and 8 bases at J, with 18 bases in the middle. The germline V gene has CDR1 SGHNT and CDR2 YYREEE (reference sequence). In DNA form, the CDR3 reads TGTGCCACCTTTGCTTACGGCGCCGATGAGCAGTTCTTC. Protein product: CATFAYGADEQFF.

This clone came up a few times. CDR3 region: CASNPNGATNEKLFF. CDR3 DNA sequence: TGTGCCAGCAACCCAAACGGGGCAACTAATGAAAAACTGTTTTTT. V usage is TRBV4-2 and J usage is TRBJ1-4, with no clear D. Looked up from germline, CDR1 is LGHNA and CDR2 is YNFKEQ. The CDR3 loop spans 15 amino acids. V shed 7 bases and J shed 0 bases, with 12 bases lying between them.

The chain is built from TRBV2 and TRBJ2-7; TRBD1 matches 8 bases. V trimming: 6 bases; J trimming: 6 bases; junction bases outside the gene matches: 10. Germline CDR1 is SNHLY and CDR2 is FYNNEI. The CDR3 spans 14 residues. The CDR3 nucleotides are TGTGCCAGCAGACCCACGACAGGGGAGCCCGAGCAGTACTTC. Encoded protein: CASRPTTGEPEQYF.

The chain combines TRBV11-2 with TRBJ1-3; 7 bases map to TRBD1. Trimming removed 5 bases from V and 0 bases from J; junction bases left unmatched: 4. Germline values: CDR1 SGHAT, CDR2 FQNNGV. There are 15 residues in the CDR3. The CDR3: CASSPDRVSGNTIYF. The CDR3 DNA is TGTGCCAGCAGCCCCGACAGGGTCTCTGGAAACACCATATATTTT.

The chain recombines TRBV27 with TRBJ1-5, with TRBD1 identical over 9 bases. V trimming: 3 bases; J trimming: 4 bases; junction bases outside the gene matches: 4. The CDR3 spans 15 residues. Germline CDR1 and CDR2: MNHEY and SMNVEV (reference sequence). The CDR3 spells CASSFQGQGNQPQHF. Written as DNA, the CDR3 is TGTGCCAGCAGTTTTCAAGGACAGGGGAATCAGCCCCAGCATTTT.

The V call is TRBV13, the J call TRBJ2-7; 10 bases fit TRBD1. The V gene's germline CDR1 is PRHDT and CDR2 FYEKMQ (reference sequence). The V gene end was trimmed by 3 bases and the J gene end by 4 bases; junction bases not matched to a gene: 6. CDR3 length: 15 residues. This CDR3 reads CASSLGPGQGYEQYF. DNA of the CDR3: TGTGCCAGCAGCTTGGGGCCGGGACAGGGGTACGAGCAGTACTTC.

In this sample, this clone turned up a few times. V usage is TRBV28 and J usage is TRBJ2-1, with D hard to call. Trimming stripped 8 bases from V and 8 bases from J, with 13 bases between. This CDR3 has 12 amino acids. CDR1 and CDR2 (germline): MDHEN, SYDVKM. The CDR3 DNA is TGTGCCAGCTCTATACCCCGGCATGAGCAGTTCTTC. Amino acids: CASSIPRHEQFF.

The rearrangement uses TRBV6-5 and TRBJ2-1; D remains unclear. V was trimmed by 6 bases and J by 4 bases, leaving 13 bases between them. The germline V gene encodes CDR1 MNHEY and CDR2 SVGAGI. The CDR3 extends over 14 amino acids. CDR3 loop: CASRFQQLYNEQFF. The CDR3, as DNA: TGTGCCAGCAGGTTTCAGCAGCTATACAATGAGCAGTTCTTC.

The V call is TRBV7-3, the J call TRBJ1-1; no firm D call. Trimming cost V 0 bases and J 7 bases, with 9 bases left between them. Germline CDR1 reads SGHTA; CDR2 reads FQGTGA. This CDR3 is 13 amino acids long. The CDR3 DNA reads TGTGCCAGCAGCTTAACGGGCGGAGGTGAAGCTTTCTTT. This sequence encodes CASSLTGGGEAFF.

Notes on this clone: A far larger clone differs by one base, so this is likely a read error. The chain employs TRBV28 and TRBJ1-1; 9 bases fit TRBD1. Trimming removed 2 bases from V and 7 bases from J; junction bases left unmatched: 5. The CDR3 spans 14 residues. Germline assignment: CDR1 MDHEN and CDR2 SYDVKM. CDR3 sequence: CASSLLTGGREAFF. Written as DNA, the CDR3 is TGTGCCAGCAGTTTACTTACAGGGGGCCGTGAAGCTTTCTTT.

To note about this clone: The identical CDR3 is also encoded by other nucleotide sequences in the sample. The J gene is TRBJ1-2, the V gene TRBV28; 8 positions match TRBD1. This CDR3 region has 12 residues. Germline lookup yields CDR1 MDHEN and CDR2 SYDVKM. V was clipped by 6 bases and J by 3 bases; unmatched bases: 0. CDR3 region: CASRTGDYGYTF. The CDR3 DNA reads as TGTGCCAGCAGGACAGGGGACTATGGCTACACCTTC.

This chain uses TRBV2 with TRBJ2-5, with 9 bases identical to TRBD2. Germline CDR1 and CDR2: SNHLY and FYNNEI. Trimming at V came to 6 bases and at J to 5 bases, leaving 7 bases not matched to a gene. The CDR3 is 14 amino acids. In DNA form, the CDR3 reads TGTGCCAGCAGCTATGCTAGCGGGACGGAGACCCAGTACTTC. This translates into CASSYASGTETQYF.